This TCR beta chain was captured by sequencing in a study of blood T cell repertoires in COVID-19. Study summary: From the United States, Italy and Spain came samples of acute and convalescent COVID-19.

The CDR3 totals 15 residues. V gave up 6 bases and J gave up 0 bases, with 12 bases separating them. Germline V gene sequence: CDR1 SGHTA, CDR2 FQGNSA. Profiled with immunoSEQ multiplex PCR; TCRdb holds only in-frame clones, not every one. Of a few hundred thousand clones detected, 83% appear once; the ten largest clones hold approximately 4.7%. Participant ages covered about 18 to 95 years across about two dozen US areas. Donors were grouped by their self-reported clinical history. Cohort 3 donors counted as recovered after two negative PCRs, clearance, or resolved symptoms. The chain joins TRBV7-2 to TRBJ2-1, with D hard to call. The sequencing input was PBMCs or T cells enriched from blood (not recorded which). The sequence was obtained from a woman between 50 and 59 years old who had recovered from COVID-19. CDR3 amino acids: CASRPQVYSYNEQFF. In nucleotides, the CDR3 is TGTGCCAGCAGACCCCAGGTGTACTCCTACAATGAGCAGTTCTTC.